The clone carrying this T cell receptor beta chain occurred once. Assay: immunoSEQ multiplex PCR; the TCRdb copy retains only in-frame clones and omits some. The sample carries a few hundred thousand clones, about 84% recorded once. This record belongs to a study of blood T cell repertoires in COVID-19. From germline, CDR1 is MNHEY and CDR2 SVGAGI. V lost 5 bases and J 6 bases, leaving 11 bases between the germline ends. The CDR3 totals 13 residues. This sequence joins TRBV6-5 and TRBJ1-5; no clear D gene. What was sequenced was peripheral blood. The receptor's source is a human donor in a cohort sampled during active COVID-19. CDR3 coding DNA: TGTGCCAGCAGTCCCCGACATGGTCAGCCCCAGCATTTT. This translates into CASSPRHGQPQHF.